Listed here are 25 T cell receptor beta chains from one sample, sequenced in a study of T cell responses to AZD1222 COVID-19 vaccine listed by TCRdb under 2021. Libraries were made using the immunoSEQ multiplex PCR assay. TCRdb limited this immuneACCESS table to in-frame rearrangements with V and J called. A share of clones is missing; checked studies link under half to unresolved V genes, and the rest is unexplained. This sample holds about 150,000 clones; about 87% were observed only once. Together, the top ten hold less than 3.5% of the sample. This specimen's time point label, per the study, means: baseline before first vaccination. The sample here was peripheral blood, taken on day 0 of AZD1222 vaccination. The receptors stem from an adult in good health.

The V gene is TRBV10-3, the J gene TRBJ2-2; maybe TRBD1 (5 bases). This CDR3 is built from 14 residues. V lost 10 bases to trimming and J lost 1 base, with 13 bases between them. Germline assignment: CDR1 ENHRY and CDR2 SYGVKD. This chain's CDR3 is CASLDTLNTGELFF. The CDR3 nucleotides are TGTGCCAGCCTGGACACACTGAACACCGGGGAGCTGTTTTTT.

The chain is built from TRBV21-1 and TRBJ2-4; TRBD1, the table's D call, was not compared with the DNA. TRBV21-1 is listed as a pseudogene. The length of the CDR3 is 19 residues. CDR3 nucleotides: TGTGCCAGCAGCAAAACCCCGGGACAGGGGGCGCCGGCCAAAAACATTCAGTACTTC. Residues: CASSKTPGQGAPAKNIQYF.

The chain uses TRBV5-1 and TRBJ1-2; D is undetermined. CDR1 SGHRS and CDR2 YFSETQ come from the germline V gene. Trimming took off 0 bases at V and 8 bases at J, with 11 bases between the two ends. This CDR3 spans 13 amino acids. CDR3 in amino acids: CASSLGEDGGYTF. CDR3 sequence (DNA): TGCGCCAGCAGCTTGGGCGAGGACGGCGGCTACACCTTC.

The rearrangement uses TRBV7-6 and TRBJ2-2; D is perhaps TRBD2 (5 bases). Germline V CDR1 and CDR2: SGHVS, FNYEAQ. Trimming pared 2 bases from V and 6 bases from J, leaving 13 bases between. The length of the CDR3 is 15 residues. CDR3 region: CASSLFTSEAGELFF. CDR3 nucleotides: TGTGCCAGCAGCTTATTCACTAGTGAGGCCGGGGAGCTGTTTTTT.

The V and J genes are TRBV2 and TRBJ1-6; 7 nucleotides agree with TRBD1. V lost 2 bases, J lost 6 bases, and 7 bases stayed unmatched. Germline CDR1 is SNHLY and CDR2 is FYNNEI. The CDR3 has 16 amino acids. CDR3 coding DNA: TGTGCCAGCAGTGAAAATTTTGGGACAGCTAATTCACCCCTCCACTTT. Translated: CASSENFGTANSPLHF.

The CDR3 DNA reads as TGTGCTAGTGGTTTGGTAGGGGGAACTGGAAACACCATATATTTT. It translates to CASGLVGGTGNTIYF. This sequence joins TRBV12-5 and TRBJ1-3; D might be TRBD1 (6 bases). Trimming took 0 bases from V and 2 from J, leaving 8 bases between them. Germline V lookup: CDR1 LGHNT, CDR2 FRNRAP. This CDR3 is 15 amino acids long.

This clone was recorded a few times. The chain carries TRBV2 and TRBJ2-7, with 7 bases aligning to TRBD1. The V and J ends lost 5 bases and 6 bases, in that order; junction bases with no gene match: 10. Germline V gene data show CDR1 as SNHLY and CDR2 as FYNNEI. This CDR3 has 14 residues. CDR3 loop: CASSLDRTTGEQYF. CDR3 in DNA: TGTGCCAGCAGTTTGGACAGGACCACGGGCGAGCAGTACTTC.

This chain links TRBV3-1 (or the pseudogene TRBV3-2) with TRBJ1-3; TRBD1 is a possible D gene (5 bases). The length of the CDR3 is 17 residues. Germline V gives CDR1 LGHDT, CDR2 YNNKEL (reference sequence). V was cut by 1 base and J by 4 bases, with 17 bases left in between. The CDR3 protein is CASSQVTRGASGNTIYF. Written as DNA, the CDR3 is TGTGCCAGCAGCCAAGTAACAAGAGGGGCTTCGGGAAACACCATATATTTT.

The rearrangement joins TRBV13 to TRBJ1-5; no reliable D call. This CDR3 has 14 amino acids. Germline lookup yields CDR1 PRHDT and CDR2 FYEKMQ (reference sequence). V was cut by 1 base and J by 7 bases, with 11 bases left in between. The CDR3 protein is CASSLASANQPQHF. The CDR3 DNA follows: TGTGCCAGCAGCTTAGCATCAGCAAACCAGCCCCAGCATTTT.

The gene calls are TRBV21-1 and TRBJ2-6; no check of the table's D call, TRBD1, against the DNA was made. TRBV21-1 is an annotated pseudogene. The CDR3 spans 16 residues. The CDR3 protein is CATRTGRKSGANVLTF. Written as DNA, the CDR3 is TGTGCCACCAGGACAGGGAGGAAATCGGGGGCCAACGTCCTGACTTTC.

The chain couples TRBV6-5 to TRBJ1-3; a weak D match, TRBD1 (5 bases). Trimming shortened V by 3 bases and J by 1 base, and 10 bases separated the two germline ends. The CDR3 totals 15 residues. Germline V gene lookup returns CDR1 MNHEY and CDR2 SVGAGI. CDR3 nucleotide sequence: TGTGCCAGCAGTTATATAAGGACATCTGGAAACACCATATATTTT. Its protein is CASSYIRTSGNTIYF.

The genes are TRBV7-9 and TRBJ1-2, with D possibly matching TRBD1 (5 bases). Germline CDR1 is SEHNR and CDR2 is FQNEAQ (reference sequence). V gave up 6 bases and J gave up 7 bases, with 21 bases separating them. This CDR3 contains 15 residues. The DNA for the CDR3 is TGTGCCAGCAGTACTTCTCAGGGACGGAGGATTGGCTACACCTTC. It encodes CASSTSQGRRIGYTF.

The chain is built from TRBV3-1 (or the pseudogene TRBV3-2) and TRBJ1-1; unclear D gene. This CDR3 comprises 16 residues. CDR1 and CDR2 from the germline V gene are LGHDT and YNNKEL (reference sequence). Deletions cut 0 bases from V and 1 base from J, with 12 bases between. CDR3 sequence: CASSQDRLFGNTEAFF. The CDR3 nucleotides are TGTGCCAGCAGCCAAGACAGGCTGTTCGGGAACACTGAAGCTTTCTTT.

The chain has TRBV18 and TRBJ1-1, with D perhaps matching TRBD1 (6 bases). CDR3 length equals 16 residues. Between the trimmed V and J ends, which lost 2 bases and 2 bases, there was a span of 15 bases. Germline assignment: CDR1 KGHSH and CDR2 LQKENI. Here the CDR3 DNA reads TGTGCCAGCTCACCAGTCGAGGGGGGGCTAAACACTGAAGCTTTCTTT. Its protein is CASSPVEGGLNTEAFF.

CDR3 residues: CASRDRGPEAFF. The CDR3 nucleotides read TGTGCCAGCCGGGACAGGGGGCCTGAAGCTTTCTTT. The chain employs TRBV19 and TRBJ1-1, with TRBD1 matching over 12 bases. From germline, CDR1 is LNHDA and CDR2 SQIVND (reference sequence). Trimming at V came to 9 bases and at J to 6 bases, leaving 2 bases not matched to a gene. The CDR3 totals 12 residues.

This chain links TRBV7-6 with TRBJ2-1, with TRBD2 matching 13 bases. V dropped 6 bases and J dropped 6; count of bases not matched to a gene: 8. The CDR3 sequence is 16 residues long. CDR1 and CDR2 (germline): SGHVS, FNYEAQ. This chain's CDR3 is CASSQVLAGGSNEQFF. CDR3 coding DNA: TGTGCCAGCAGTCAAGTACTAGCGGGGGGGTCCAATGAGCAGTTCTTC. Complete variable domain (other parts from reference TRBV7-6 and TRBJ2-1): GAGVSQSPRYKVTKRGQDVALRCDPISGHVSLYWYRQALGQGPEFLTYFNYEAQQDKSGLPNDRFSAERPEGSISTLTIQRTEQRDSAMYRCASSQVLAGGSNEQFFGPGTRLTVL.

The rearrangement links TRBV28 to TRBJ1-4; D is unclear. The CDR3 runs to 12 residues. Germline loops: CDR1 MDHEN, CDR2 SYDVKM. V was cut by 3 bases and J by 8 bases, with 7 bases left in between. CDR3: CASSFMREKLFF. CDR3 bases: TGTGCCAGCAGTTTCATGAGGGAAAAACTGTTTTTT.

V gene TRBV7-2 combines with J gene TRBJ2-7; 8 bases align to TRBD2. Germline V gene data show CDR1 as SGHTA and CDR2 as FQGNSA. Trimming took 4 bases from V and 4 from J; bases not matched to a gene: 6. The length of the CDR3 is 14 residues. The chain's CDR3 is CASSSPGGAYEQYF. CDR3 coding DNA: TGTGCCAGCAGCTCACCGGGGGGGGCATACGAGCAGTACTTC.

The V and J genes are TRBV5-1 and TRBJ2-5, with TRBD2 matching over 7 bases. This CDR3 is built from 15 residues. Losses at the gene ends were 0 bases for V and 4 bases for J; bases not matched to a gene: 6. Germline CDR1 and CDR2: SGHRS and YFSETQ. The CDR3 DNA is TGCGCCAGCAGCTTGGACCCGGGGGGTGGAGAGACCCAGTACTTC. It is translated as CASSLDPGGGETQYF.

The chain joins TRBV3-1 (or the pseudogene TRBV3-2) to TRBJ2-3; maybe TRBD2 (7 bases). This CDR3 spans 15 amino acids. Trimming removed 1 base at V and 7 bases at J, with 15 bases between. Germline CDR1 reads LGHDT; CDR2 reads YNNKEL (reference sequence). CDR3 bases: TGTGCCAGCAGCCAAGGGCGGGGGCCTGCGAATACGCAGTATTTT. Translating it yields CASSQGRGPANTQYF.

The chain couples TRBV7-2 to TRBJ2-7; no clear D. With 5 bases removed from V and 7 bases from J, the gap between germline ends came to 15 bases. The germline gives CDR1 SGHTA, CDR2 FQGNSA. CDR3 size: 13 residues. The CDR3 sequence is CASSTAASWEQYF. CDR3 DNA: TGTGCCAGCAGCACCGCCGCGTCTTGGGAGCAGTACTTC.

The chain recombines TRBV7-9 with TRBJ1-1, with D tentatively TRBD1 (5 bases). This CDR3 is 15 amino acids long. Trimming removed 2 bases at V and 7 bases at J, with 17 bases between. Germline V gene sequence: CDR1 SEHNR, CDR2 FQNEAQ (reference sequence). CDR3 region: CASSLTGTTTDEAFF. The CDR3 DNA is TGTGCCAGCAGCTTAACCGGGACGACCACTGATGAAGCTTTCTTT.

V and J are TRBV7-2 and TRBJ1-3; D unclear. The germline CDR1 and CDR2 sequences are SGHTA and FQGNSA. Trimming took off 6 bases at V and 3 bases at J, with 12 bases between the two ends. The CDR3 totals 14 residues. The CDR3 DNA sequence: TGTGCCAGCAGAGCTGGGGTCGGTGGAAACACCATATATTTT. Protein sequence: CASRAGVGGNTIYF.

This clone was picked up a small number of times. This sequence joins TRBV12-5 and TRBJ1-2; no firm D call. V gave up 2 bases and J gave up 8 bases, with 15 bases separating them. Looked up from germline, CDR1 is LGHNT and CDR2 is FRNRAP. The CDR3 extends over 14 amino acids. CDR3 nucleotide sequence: TGTGCTAGTGGTTTGCTATCCGTCATGGGGGGCTACACCTTC. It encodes CASGLLSVMGGYTF.

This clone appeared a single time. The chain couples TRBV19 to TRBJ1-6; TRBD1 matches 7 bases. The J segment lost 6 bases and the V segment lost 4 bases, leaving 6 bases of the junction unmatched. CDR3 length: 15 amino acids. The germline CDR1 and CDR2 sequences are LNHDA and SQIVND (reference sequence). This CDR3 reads CASSTLAGGNSPLHF. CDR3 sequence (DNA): TGTGCCAGTAGTACCTTAGCAGGGGGTAATTCACCCCTCCACTTT.